This T cell receptor (beta chain) was identified during a study of T cells in localized non-small cell lung cancer. CDR1 and CDR2 (germline): MNHNY, SVGAGI (reference sequence). Trimming pared 5 bases from V and 1 base from J, leaving 8 bases between. This CDR3 is 13 amino acids long. On this clone: Antigen unknown.

Overall study results and limits: Measurement of T cell clonality placed uninvolved adjacent lung highest, above the level in tumor. Detection in adjacent lung was observed for a median roughly 57 of the top 100 tumor clones.

Using immunoSEQ multiplex PCR, the repertoire was profiled, and TCRdb retains in-frame clones only, with some absent. The profile shows approximately 34,000 clones, roughly 85% of them singletons. Material: peripheral blood, obtained before any cancer treatment. The receptor comes from a woman aged 35-70 years with stage I lung adenocarcinoma. J is TRBJ1-2 and V is TRBV6-6; D gene uncertain. Written as DNA, the CDR3 is TGTGCCAGCAGTCTCGACGGTAACTATGGCTACACCTTC. Amino acid sequence: CASSLDGNYGYTF.